The rows below give T cell receptor beta chains drawn from one sample of a study of PD-L1 blockade in urothelial cancer. Repertoires were generated with immunoSEQ multiplex PCR, while TCRdb's copy carries only in-frame clones and drops some. The repertoire holds fewer than 75,000 clones, with 75% to 90% as singletons. The starting material was PBMCs, obtained around atezolizumab (anti-PD-L1) treatment. All receptors come from a man in his sixties or seventies with urothelial cancer. Both conserved end residues are part of each CDR3. A D gene is named only where the DNA matches it firmly. Clone size is shown for a subset of rows, as once, few, many or a class of expanded clone.

j_gene	v_gene	abundance	d_gene	CDR3nt	CDR3aa
TRBJ2-1	TRBV5-1	NA	NA	TGCGCCAGCCGGACTGCCGAAGCCTACAATGAGCAGTTCTTC	CASRTAEAYNEQFF
TRBJ2-3	TRBV19	NA	TRBD2	TGTGCCAGTAGTACAAGACTAGCGGGAGTGGCAGATACGCAGTATTTT	CASSTRLAGVADTQYF
TRBJ1-2	TRBV19	NA	TRBD1	TGTGCCAGTAGCCCGGACAGGGGAAATGGCTACACCTTC	CASSPDRGNGYTF
TRBJ2-3	TRBV5-1	NA	NA	TGCGCCAGCAGCTTTAGCGGCCACACAGATACGCAGTATTTT	CASSFSGHTDTQYF
TRBJ2-7	TRBV11-2	NA	TRBD1	TGTGCCAGCAGCTTAGATCGTAAAACAGGGGAATCCTACGAGCAGTACTTC	CASSLDRKTGESYEQYF
TRBJ1-1	TRBV6-1	NA	NA	TGTGCCAGCAGTGTTGTAGCCACTGAAGCTTTCTTT	CASSVVATEAFF
TRBJ2-7	TRBV11-2	NA	TRBD1	TGTGCCAGCAGCTCCCGGGACAGGGGGACCTACGAGCAGTACTTC	CASSSRDRGTYEQYF
TRBJ2-2	TRBV7-3	NA	TRBD1	TGTGCCATAGACAGGGGGGCCACCGGGGAGCTGTTTTTT	CAIDRGATGELFF
TRBJ1-1	TRBV5-1	NA	NA	TGCGCCAGCAGCTTGTTAAGTGGACATCGGACGAACACTGAAGCTTTCTTT	CASSLLSGHRTNTEAFF
TRBJ1-2	TRBV28	NA	NA	TGTGCCAGCAGCTCTGGGGCGATTAACTATGGCTACACCTTC	CASSSGAINYGYTF
TRBJ1-1	TRBV11-2	NA	NA	TGTGCCAGCAGCTTGGGGGCAGGGAACACTGAAGCTTTCTTT	CASSLGAGNTEAFF
TRBJ1-2	TRBV7-9	NA	NA	TGTGCCAGCAGCCACCGGGTTTTATTAGAAAGTGGCTACACCTTC	CASSHRVLLESGYTF
TRBJ2-5	TRBV7-9	NA	TRBD1	TGTGCCAGCAGCTTGAGCCAGGGGGCGGAGACCCAGTACTTC	CASSLSQGAETQYF
TRBJ2-7	TRBV5-1	NA	NA	TGCGCCAGCAGCTTATCTAACACAGTCGGCGAGCAGTACTTC	CASSLSNTVGEQYF
TRBJ2-7	TRBV6-4	NA	TRBD2	TGTGCCAGCAGTGCGACTAGCGACTCCTACGAGCAGTACTTC	CASSATSDSYEQYF
TRBJ2-7	TRBV2	NA	NA	TGTGCCAGCAACAGGGACCCCTACGAGCAGTACTTC	CASNRDPYEQYF
TRBJ1-3	TRBV7-2	NA	NA	TGTGCCAGCAGCTTAGAACCGCGGGGCACCATATATTTT	CASSLEPRGTIYF
TRBJ2-3	TRBV28	NA	NA	TGTGCCAGCAGAGAGAGCGGAGATACGCAGTATTTT	CASRESGDTQYF
TRBJ2-1	TRBV6-6	NA	TRBD2	TGTGCCAGCAGCCAAAAGGGACTACACTTCAATGAGCAGTTCTTC	CASSQKGLHFNEQFF
TRBJ2-1	TRBV29-1	NA	TRBD2	TGCAGCGTAGGACTAGCGGGAGGGCCGTACAATGAGCAGTTCTTC	CSVGLAGGPYNEQFF
TRBJ2-1	TRBV7-3	NA	NA	TGTGCCAGCAGCCGACTAGGCCCCTACAATGAGCAGTTCTTC	CASSRLGPYNEQFF
TRBJ2-5	TRBV5-1	NA	NA	TGCGCCAGCAGCCCTCAAGCTGGTTGGGCAGGGGAGACCCAGTACTTC	CASSPQAGWAGETQYF
TRBJ2-5	TRBV11-2	NA	NA	TGTGCCAGCAGCCCCCCGGACAGATGGGAGACCCAGTACTTC	CASSPPDRWETQYF
TRBJ2-2	TRBV7-3	NA	TRBD2	TGTGCCAGCAGCTTAAGCGGGAGTGACACCGGGGAGCTGTTTTTT	CASSLSGSDTGELFF
TRBJ2-2	TRBV5-1	NA	TRBD2	TGCGCCAGCAGCTTGGGAGATAGCGGGAGGATTGGCGGGGAGCTGTTTTTT	CASSLGDSGRIGGELFF
TRBJ2-7	TRBV4-1	NA	TRBD2	TGCGCCAGCAGCCCGGAGAGGCGGGGGGGCGAGCAGTACTTC	CASSPERRGGEQYF
TRBJ2-7	TRBV5-1	NA	TRBD1	TGCGCCAGCAGCCAATCGCCCACAGGGGCAAGTGGGCAGTACTTC	CASSQSPTGASGQYF
TRBJ1-3	TRBV7-8	NA	TRBD1	TGTGCCAGCAGCAACCCCAGGACAGGTGATCAAGCTGGAAACACCATATATTTT	CASSNPRTGDQAGNTIYF
TRBJ2-7	TRBV19	once	TRBD1	TGTGCCACCACGGACAGGGCGGCCGCGTACGAGCAGTACTTC	CATTDRAAAYEQYF
TRBJ2-2	TRBV19	NA	NA	TGTGCCAGTAGTATCAGGGTCGGGGAGCTGTTTTTT	CASSIRVGELFF
TRBJ2-5	TRBV19	NA	NA	TGTGCCAGTAGTATAGACAGTTTTCAAGAGACCCAGTACTTC	CASSIDSFQETQYF
TRBJ2-1	TRBV19	NA	TRBD2	TGTGCCAGTAGTGCGGGACTAGCGGGAGCTACGGTTGAGCAGTTCTTC	CASSAGLAGATVEQFF
TRBJ2-7	TRBV2	NA	TRBD2	TGTGCCAGCAGATATCCGGGACTAGCGGGAGGCCGCAGGATGGACGAGCAGTACTTC	CASRYPGLAGGRRMDEQYF
TRBJ1-3	TRBV9	NA	NA	TGTGCCAGCAGCCCTCGGTTTGAGGGAAACACCATATATTTT	CASSPRFEGNTIYF
TRBJ2-1	TRBV7-8	NA	TRBD2	TGTGCCAGCAGCTTAGCGGCGGTAGCGGGAGTCAATGAGCAGTTCTTC	CASSLAAVAGVNEQFF
TRBJ2-7	TRBV5-1	NA	TRBD1	TGCGCCAGCAGCGCAACAGGGGGCGCGTACGAGCAGTACTTC	CASSATGGAYEQYF
TRBJ2-7	TRBV6-5	NA	TRBD1	TGTGCCAGCAGTTACTCAGGACAGGGTTCCTACGAGCAGTACTTC	CASSYSGQGSYEQYF
TRBJ1-3	TRBV5-1	few	NA	TGCGCCAGCAGCGGGAGGGGACCTCAAGAGGGAAACACCATATATTTT	CASSGRGPQEGNTIYF
TRBJ2-3	TRBV2	NA	TRBD1	TGTGCCAGCAGCAGGGACAGGAGCACAGATACGCAGTATTTT	CASSRDRSTDTQYF
TRBJ2-5	TRBV5-1	NA	TRBD2	TGCGCCAGCAGCTTGGAGCTAGCGGGATCAGAGACCCAGTACTTC	CASSLELAGSETQYF
TRBJ2-1	TRBV9	NA	NA	TGTGCCAGCAGCCACACCCAGGGGTTTGAGCAGTTCTTC	CASSHTQGFEQFF
TRBJ2-7	TRBV6-5	NA	NA	TGTGCCAGCAGTAGCCCCAGGGGAAGCCCCTACGAGCAGTACTTC	CASSSPRGSPYEQYF
TRBJ2-2	TRBV7-3	NA	NA	TGTGCCAGCAGTCTAACCCAGAGCGGGCGCCTCGCCGGGGAGCTGTTTTTT	CASSLTQSGRLAGELFF